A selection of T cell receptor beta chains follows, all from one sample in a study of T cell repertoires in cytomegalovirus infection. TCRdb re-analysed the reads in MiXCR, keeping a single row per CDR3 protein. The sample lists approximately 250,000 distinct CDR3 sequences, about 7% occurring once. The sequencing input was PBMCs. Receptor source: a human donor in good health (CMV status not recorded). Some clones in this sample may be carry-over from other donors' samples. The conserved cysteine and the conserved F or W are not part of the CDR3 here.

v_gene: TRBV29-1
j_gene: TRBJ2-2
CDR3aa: SVGSASGAFTGELF

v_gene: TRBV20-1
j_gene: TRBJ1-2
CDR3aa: SARPQGARSGYT

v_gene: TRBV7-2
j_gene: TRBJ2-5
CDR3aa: ASSSRQGGTQY

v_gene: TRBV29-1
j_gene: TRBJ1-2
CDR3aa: SVNHGDSRIPSGGYT

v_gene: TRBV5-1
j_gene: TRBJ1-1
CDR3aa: ASYGGALNTEAF

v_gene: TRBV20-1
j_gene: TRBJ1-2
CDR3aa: SATQGAKVYGYT

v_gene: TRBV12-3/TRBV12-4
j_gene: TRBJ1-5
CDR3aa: ASSLEGRGNQPQH

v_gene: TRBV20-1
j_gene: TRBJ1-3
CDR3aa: SALLSGLLTGNTIY

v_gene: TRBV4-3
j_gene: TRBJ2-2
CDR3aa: ASSQDPRSTGELF

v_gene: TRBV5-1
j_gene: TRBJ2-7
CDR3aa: ASSLWTGGASRPYEQY

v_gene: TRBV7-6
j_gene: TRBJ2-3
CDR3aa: ASSLGVGQSTDTQY

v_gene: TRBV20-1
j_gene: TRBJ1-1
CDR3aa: SARDVNTEAF

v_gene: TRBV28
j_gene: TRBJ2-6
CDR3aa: ASSLLQGFSGANVLT

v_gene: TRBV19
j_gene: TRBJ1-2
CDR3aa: ASQQGNRDAGYT

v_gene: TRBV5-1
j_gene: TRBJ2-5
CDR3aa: ASSSGVAGGTQETQY

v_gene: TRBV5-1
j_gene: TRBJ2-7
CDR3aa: ASSFRLAAAYEQY

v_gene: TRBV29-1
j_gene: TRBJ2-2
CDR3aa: SVVPIQGADGELF

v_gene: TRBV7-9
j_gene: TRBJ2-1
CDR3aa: ASSFGGGPANEQF

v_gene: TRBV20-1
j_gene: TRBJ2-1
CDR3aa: SASGGKLSYNEQF

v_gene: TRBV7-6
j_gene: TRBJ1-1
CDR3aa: ASSPEGAVAF

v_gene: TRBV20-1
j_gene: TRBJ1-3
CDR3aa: SARLDRGGNTIY

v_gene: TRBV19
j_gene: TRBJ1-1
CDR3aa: ASSYREAEAF

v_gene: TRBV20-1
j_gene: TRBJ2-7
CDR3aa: SARHPRNYEQY

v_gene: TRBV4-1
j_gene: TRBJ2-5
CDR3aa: ASSQENQQETQY

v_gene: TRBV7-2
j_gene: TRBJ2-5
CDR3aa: ASTPRLGQETQY

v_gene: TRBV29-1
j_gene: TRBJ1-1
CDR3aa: SVAGAQDTEAF

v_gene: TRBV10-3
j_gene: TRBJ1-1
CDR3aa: AIGAGGTGTEAF

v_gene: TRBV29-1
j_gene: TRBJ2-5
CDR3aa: SVPPRGGDETQY

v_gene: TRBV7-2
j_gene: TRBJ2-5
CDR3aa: ASSSRGLAGAETQY

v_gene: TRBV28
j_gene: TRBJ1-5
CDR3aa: ASALTGVPNQPQH

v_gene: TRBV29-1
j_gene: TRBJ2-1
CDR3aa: SVAGQGAYHEQF

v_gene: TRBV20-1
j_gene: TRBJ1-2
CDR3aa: SARDLREIGDPNYGYT

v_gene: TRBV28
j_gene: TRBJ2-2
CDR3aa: ASSPPLIQGGTGELF

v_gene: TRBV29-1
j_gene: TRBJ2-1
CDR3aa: SAAGQGPNGQF

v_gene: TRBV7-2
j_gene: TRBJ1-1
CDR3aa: ASSFPGRMNTEAF

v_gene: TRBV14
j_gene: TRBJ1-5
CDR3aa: ASSQAGFNQPQH

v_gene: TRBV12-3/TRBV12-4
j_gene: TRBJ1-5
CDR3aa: ASSFYRAGNQPQH

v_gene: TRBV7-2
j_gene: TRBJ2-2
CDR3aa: ASSLFGQNTGELF

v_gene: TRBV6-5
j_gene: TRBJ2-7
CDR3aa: ASSPTGKPYEQY